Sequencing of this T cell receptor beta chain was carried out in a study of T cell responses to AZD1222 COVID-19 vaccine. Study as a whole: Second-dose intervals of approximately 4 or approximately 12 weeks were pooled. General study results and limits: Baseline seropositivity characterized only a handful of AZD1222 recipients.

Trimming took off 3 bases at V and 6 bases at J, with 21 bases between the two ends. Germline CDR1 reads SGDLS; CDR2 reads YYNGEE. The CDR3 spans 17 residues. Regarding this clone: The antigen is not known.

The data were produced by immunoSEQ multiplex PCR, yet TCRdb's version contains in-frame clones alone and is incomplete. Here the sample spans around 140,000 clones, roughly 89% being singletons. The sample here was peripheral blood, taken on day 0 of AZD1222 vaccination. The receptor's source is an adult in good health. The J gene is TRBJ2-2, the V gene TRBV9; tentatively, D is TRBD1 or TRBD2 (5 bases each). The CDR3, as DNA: TGTGCCAGCAGCGGAGCGAACGGGGCCCTTTTGGCCGGGGAGCTGTTTTTT. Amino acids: CASSGANGALLAGELFF. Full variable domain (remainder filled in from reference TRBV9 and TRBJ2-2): DSGVTQTPKHLITATGQRVTLRCSPRSGDLSVYWYQQSLDQGLQFLIQYYNGEERAKGNILERFSAQQFPDLHSELNLSSLELGDSALYFCASSGANGALLAGELFFGEGSRLTVL.